The clone carrying this T cell receptor (beta chain) was counted between two and nine times. Its antigen is currently unknown. The PCR made use of 60 Vbeta and 13 Jbeta primers. Here immunoSEQ multiplex PCR was the method, and the copy in TCRdb shows in-frame clones only, minus some. The sample consists of 180,000 or so clones, roughly four fifths of them appearing once. The sample is drawn from a study of cytomegalovirus exposure and HLA in healthy donors. Broader study findings: In a later analysis, HLA-associated beta chains showed higher expansion and lower generation probabilities than comparable chains.

At collection, donors were nominally healthy, but unrecorded immune exposures were probable. This TCR derives from a woman aged 30 to 39 in good health and CMV-seropositive. Sequenced material: PBMCs.

CDR3 residues: CASSAHGEPTYEQYF. DNA for the CDR3: TGTGCCAGCAGCGCCCACGGGGAACCTACCTACGAGCAGTACTTC. The chain links TRBV6-5 to TRBJ2-7; possible D gene TRBD2, 5 bases. Germline lookup yields CDR1 MNHEY and CDR2 SVGAGI. This CDR3 has 15 residues. The ends were cut back, 6 bases at V and 2 bases at J, with 17 bases in the middle.